This entry lists 2 T cell receptor beta chains sequenced from one sample in a study of blood T cell repertoires in COVID-19. This table comes from immunoSEQ multiplex PCR, and its TCRdb copy is limited to in-frame clones, with some not included. The table includes approximately 220,000 clones, 82% detected once. The sample was peripheral blood. The receptors shown here come from a woman in her 70s with acute or convalescent COVID-19.

This chain joins TRBV6-2 or TRBV6-3 and TRBJ2-2; a weak D match, TRBD1 (6 bases). The length of the CDR3 is 13 residues. The V gene's germline CDR1 is MNHEY and CDR2 SVGEGT. V dropped 5 bases and J dropped 6 bases, with 10 bases sitting between them. The CDR3 loop is CASSIQGSGELFF. The DNA for the CDR3 is TGTGCCAGCAGTATTCAGGGGTCCGGGGAGCTGTTTTTT.

The chain links TRBV5-4 to TRBJ1-1, with 7 bases matching TRBD1. J lost 1 base, V lost 5 bases, and 2 bases had no gene match. The CDR3 is 13 residues long. Germline lookup yields CDR1 SGHNT and CDR2 YYREEE (reference sequence). CDR3 sequence (DNA): TGTGCCAGCAGGCGGACAGGGAACACTGAAGCTTTCTTT. It codes for CASRRTGNTEAFF.